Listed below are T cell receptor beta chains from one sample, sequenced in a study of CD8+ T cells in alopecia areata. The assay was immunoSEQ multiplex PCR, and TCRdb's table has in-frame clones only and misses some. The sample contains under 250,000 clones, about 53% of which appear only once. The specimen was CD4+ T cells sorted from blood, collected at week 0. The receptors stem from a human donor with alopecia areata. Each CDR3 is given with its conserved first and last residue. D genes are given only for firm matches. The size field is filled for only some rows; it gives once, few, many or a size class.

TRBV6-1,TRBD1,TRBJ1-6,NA,CASSGLLRATGGAGSPLHF,TGTGCCAGCAGTGGACTTCTTAGGGCGACAGGGGGCGCGGGTTCACCCCTCCACTTT
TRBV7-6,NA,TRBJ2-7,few,CASSFGQFYEQYF,TGTGCCAGCAGTTTCGGACAGTTCTACGAGCAGTACTTC
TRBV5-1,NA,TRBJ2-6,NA,CASSLGSGANVLTF,TGCGCCAGCAGCTTGGGTTCTGGGGCCAACGTCCTGACTTTC
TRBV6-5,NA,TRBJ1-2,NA,CASSYSRQGGYGYTF,TGTGCCAGCAGTTACTCGCGTCAGGGAGGCTATGGCTACACCTTC
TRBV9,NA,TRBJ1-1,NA,CASSVDWGGNTEAFF,TGTGCCAGCAGCGTAGATTGGGGAGGGAACACTGAAGCTTTCTTT
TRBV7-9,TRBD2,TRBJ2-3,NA,CASSAGTSGVHTDTQYF,TGTGCCAGCAGCGCGGGGACTAGCGGAGTCCACACAGATACGCAGTATTTT
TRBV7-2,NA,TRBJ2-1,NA,CASSPGGGRQSNEQFF,TGTGCCAGCAGCCCCGGTGGGGGCCGCCAGTCAAATGAGCAGTTCTTC
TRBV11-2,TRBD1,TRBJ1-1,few,CASSRGTGKAFF,TGTGCCAGCAGCCGGGGGACAGGGAAGGCTTTCTTT
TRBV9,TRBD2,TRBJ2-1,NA,CASSVGLAGGSSYNEQFF,TGTGCCAGCAGCGTAGGGCTAGCGGGGGGGAGCTCCTACAATGAGCAGTTCTTC
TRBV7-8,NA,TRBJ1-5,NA,CASSLAKPQHF,TGTGCCAGCAGCTTAGCAAAGCCCCAGCATTTT
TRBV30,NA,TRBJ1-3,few,CAWSPDTTGNTIYF,TGTGCCTGGAGTCCCGACACGACTGGAAACACCATATATTTT
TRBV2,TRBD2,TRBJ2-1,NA,CASSEWGLAGGGSYNEQFF,TGTGCCAGCAGTGAATGGGGACTAGCGGGGGGAGGCTCCTACAATGAGCAGTTCTTC
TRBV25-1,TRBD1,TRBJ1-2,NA,CASRMDRGGGYTF,TGTGCCAGCAGAATGGACAGGGGAGGGGGCTACACCTTC
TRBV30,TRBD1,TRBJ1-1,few,CAWRDRGTNTEAFF,TGTGCCTGGAGGGACAGGGGAACGAACACTGAAGCTTTCTTT
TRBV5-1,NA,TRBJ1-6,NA,CASSRQEVSSYNSPLHF,TGCGCCAGCAGCCGACAGGAGGTTAGCTCCTATAATTCACCCCTCCACTTT
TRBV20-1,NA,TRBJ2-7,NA,CSAGSYEQYF,TGCAGTGCTGGATCCTACGAGCAGTACTTC
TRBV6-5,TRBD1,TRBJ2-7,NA,CASSYWDRGWSYEQYF,TGTGCCAGCAGTTACTGGGACAGGGGATGGTCCTACGAGCAGTACTTC
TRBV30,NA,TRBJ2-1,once,CAWRTRGALYNEQFF,TGTGCCTGGAGGACCAGGGGGGCTCTGTACAATGAGCAGTTCTTC
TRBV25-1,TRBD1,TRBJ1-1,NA,CASSEFRGRAFF,TGTGCCAGCAGCGAATTCAGGGGGAGAGCTTTCTTT
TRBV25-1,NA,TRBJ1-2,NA,CASSESSVGGGYTF,TGTGCCAGCAGTGAATCTTCCGTGGGGGGTGGCTACACCTTC
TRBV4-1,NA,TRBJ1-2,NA,CASSLTLDIYGYTF,TGCGCCAGCAGCCTTACTCTGGACATCTATGGCTACACCTTC
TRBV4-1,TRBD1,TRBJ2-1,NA,CASSQGTGTGYNEQFF,TGCGCCAGCAGCCAGGGTACCGGGACAGGTTACAATGAGCAGTTCTTC
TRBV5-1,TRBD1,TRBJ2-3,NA,CASSLTGVGDTQYF,TGCGCCAGCAGCTTGACAGGGGTGGGAGATACGCAGTATTTT
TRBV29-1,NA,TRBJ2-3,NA,CSVAQGAFTDTQYF,TGCAGCGTTGCTCAAGGGGCATTTACAGATACGCAGTATTTT
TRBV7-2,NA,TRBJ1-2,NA,CASSLASGPWGYTF,TGTGCCAGCAGCTTAGCTTCCGGACCATGGGGCTACACCTTC
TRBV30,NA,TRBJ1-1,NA,CAWSEQGGEAFF,TGTGCCTGGAGTGAACAGGGCGGGGAAGCTTTCTTT
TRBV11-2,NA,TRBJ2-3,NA,CASSLGTKADTQYF,TGTGCCAGCAGCTTAGGGACTAAGGCAGATACGCAGTATTTT
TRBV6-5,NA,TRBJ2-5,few,CASSFRHSQETQYF,TGTGCCAGCAGTTTCCGACACTCCCAAGAGACCCAGTACTTC
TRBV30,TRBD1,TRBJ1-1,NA,CAWAGGLNTEAFF,TGTGCCTGGGCAGGGGGCCTTAACACTGAAGCTTTCTTT
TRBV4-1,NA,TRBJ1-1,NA,CASSQVQGLNTEAFF,TGCGCCAGCAGCCAAGTTCAAGGGTTGAACACTGAAGCTTTCTTT
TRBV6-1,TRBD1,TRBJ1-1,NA,CASSVGQGTEAFF,TGTGCCAGCAGCGTGGGACAGGGGACTGAAGCTTTCTTT
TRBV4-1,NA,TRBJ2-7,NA,CASSQELQPIYEQYF,TGCGCCAGCAGCCAAGAATTGCAGCCGATCTACGAGCAGTACTTC
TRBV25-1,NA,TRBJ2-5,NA,CASSEFRAGQETQYF,TGTGCCAGCAGTGAATTTCGGGCAGGGCAAGAGACCCAGTACTTC
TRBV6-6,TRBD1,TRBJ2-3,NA,CASSPRGPRADTQYF,TGTGCCAGCAGTCCGAGGGGGCCCAGGGCAGATACGCAGTATTTT
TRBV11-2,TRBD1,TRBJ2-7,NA,CASSLIWGWTGTSYEQYF,TGTGCCAGCAGCCTCATTTGGGGATGGACAGGGACATCCTACGAGCAGTACTTC
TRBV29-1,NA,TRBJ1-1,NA,CSVGGRLNTEAFF,TGCAGCGTTGGGGGCAGATTAAACACTGAAGCTTTCTTT
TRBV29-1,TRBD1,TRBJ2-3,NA,CSAILQQGWGTDTQYF,TGCAGCGCCATACTACAACAGGGGTGGGGCACAGATACGCAGTATTTT
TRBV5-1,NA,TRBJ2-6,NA,CASSPGPLNSGANVLTF,TGCGCCAGCAGCCCCGGGCCACTCAACTCTGGGGCCAACGTCCTGACTTTC
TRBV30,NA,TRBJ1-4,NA,CAWQTDANEKLFF,TGTGCCTGGCAGACAGACGCTAATGAAAAACTGTTTTTT
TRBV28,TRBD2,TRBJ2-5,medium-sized,CASSLTSGGQETQYF,TGTGCCAGCAGTTTGACTAGCGGAGGACAAGAGACCCAGTACTTC
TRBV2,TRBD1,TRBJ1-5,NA,CASRGQEVQPQHF,TGTGCCAGCAGGGGACAGGAGGTTCAGCCCCAGCATTTT
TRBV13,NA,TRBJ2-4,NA,CASSLERIQYF,TGTGCCAGCAGCTTAGAACGCATTCAGTACTTC